The source of this T cell receptor (beta chain) is a study of blood T cell dynamics during melanoma immunotherapy. Repertoires were generated with immunoSEQ multiplex PCR, while TCRdb's copy carries only in-frame clones and drops some. The table includes approximately 25,000 clones, about 83% detected once. Remarks on this clone: What it binds is unknown.

Time point here: pre-treatment baseline. Patients had no prior systemic cancer treatment, immunosuppressants or other active cancers. Overall study results and limits: Unlike progressors, later disease-control patients had W3 repertoires gaining clonality or diversity.

The receptor was isolated from a human donor with melanoma. The specimen was blood, collected from a patient treated with checkpoint blockade.

CDR3 bases: TGTGCCAGCAGCCCCAGGGGACTAGCGGTCTACGAGCAGTACTTC. It is translated as CASSPRGLAVYEQYF. The chain couples TRBV6-6 to TRBJ2-7, with TRBD2 identical over 11 bases. J gave up 3 bases and V 6 bases, and 7 bases lay outside the gene matches. This CDR3 region has 15 residues. The germline V gene has CDR1 MNHNY and CDR2 SVGAGI (reference sequence).